The 26 T cell receptor beta chains given below trace back to one sample, sequenced in a study of T-cell reconstitution after alpha-beta-depleted transplantation in children. Unique molecular identifiers were incorporated into the prepared TCRbeta library. Each CDR3 protein is one row after TCRdb ran MiXCR on the PCR reads. Altogether around 400,000 distinct CDR3 sequences are present, around 9.9% being singletons, with the ten largest covering 4.5% to 7%. Sequenced here: PBMCs from the stem cell graft donor, sampled from the stem cell graft. These receptors all come from a human donor who donated a stem cell graft to a child with acute myeloid leukemia.

The chain couples TRBV2 to TRBJ2-1; D possibly corresponds to TRBD2 (6 bases). In germline, CDR1 is SNHLY, CDR2 FYNNEI. The CDR3 is 16 amino acids. The V and J ends lost 8 bases and 3 bases respectively, with 20 bases between them. The CDR3: CASGDGAGPFYNEQFF. The CDR3 DNA is TGTGCCAGCGGGGATGGGGCGGGACCCTTCTACAATGAGCAGTTCTTC.

In its sample, this clonotype was seen a few times. The chain carries TRBV6-2 or TRBV6-3 and TRBJ2-1; no definite D call. Germline lookup yields CDR1 MNHEY and CDR2 SVGEGT. The CDR3 contains 14 residues. V dropped 7 bases and J dropped 0 bases, with 10 bases sitting between them. The CDR3 protein is CASTSHSSYNEQFF. As DNA, the CDR3 is TGTGCCAGCACCTCCCATAGCTCCTACAATGAGCAGTTCTTC.

The chain uses TRBV20-1 and TRBJ2-1, with unresolved D. Trimming took off 6 bases at V and 3 bases at J, with 9 bases between the two ends. There are 12 residues in the CDR3. The V gene's germline CDR1 is DFQATT and CDR2 SNEGSKA (reference sequence). The CDR3 reads CSAMGIYNEQFF. DNA of the CDR3: TGCAGTGCGATGGGAATCTACAATGAGCAGTTCTTC.

The chain employs TRBV11-2 and TRBJ2-5; 7 bases map to TRBD1. V gave up 6 bases and J gave up 5 bases; unmatched junction bases: 12. Germline-derived CDR1 and CDR2 are SGHAT and FQNNGV. The CDR3 has 15 residues. This CDR3 is CASSPLRGRWETQYF. The CDR3 bases are TGTGCCAGCAGTCCCCTGAGGGGGCGTTGGGAGACCCAGTACTTC.

This clonotype has a handful of counts. This sequence joins TRBV5-1 and TRBJ1-5; D may be TRBD1 (5 bases). CDR1 is SGHRS, CDR2 YFSETQ, per germline. The CDR3 contains 15 residues. Trimming removed 3 bases from V and 7 bases from J, with 17 bases in between. The DNA for the CDR3 is TGCGCCAGCAGCTCAATTCCAGGGTCAGGCCAGCCCCAGCATTTT. Residues: CASSSIPGSGQPQHF.

This clonotype appeared a few times. The chain has TRBV5-1 and TRBJ2-1; D call uncertain. CDR3 length equals 15 residues. Trimming took 2 bases from V and 2 from J, leaving 11 bases between them. The germline gives CDR1 SGHRS, CDR2 YFSETQ. Here the CDR3 reads CASSFYSGAYNEQFF. DNA of the CDR3: TGCGCCAGCAGCTTCTACAGTGGAGCCTACAATGAGCAGTTCTTC.

This clonotype turned up a few times. The rearrangement uses TRBV7-2 and TRBJ1-1, with TRBD1 matching 8 bases. V lost 5 bases, J lost 8 bases, and 4 bases stayed unmatched. Germline lookup yields CDR1 SGHTA and CDR2 FQGNSA. The CDR3 has 12 residues. The CDR3 loop reads CASSSRDREAFF. The CDR3 nucleotides are TGTGCCAGCAGCAGCCGGGACAGGGAAGCTTTCTTT.

This rearrangement joins TRBV2 to TRBJ2-3, with 13 bases identical to TRBD2. The CDR3 is 17 amino acids. Germline CDR1 reads SNHLY; CDR2 reads FYNNEI. The trim removed 7 bases at V and 5 bases at J, leaving 12 bases unmatched. The CDR3 DNA reads TGTGCCAGCATCGGACTAGCGGGGGCCCCGGGTGGAGATACGCAGTATTTT. It encodes CASIGLAGAPGGDTQYF.

The rearrangement uses TRBV7-2 and TRBJ2-3; the match to TRBD2 covers 7 bases. V was clipped by 2 bases and J by 5 bases; unmatched bases: 13. The CDR3 has 17 residues. Looked up from germline, CDR1 is SGHTA and CDR2 is FQGNSA. The CDR3 coding sequence is TGTGCCAGCAGCTTACGAGGGAGGGTCCCCGAAGGAGATACGCAGTATTTT. The encoded protein is CASSLRGRVPEGDTQYF.

This clonotype was found many times. The chain carries TRBV4-3 and TRBJ2-4, with D hard to call. V was clipped by 3 bases and J by 0 bases, with 12 bases between them. This CDR3 has 16 residues. Germline CDR1 LGHNA, CDR2 YSLEER. In nucleotides, the CDR3 is TGCGCCAGCAGCCAGGGTAACAGTATAGCCAAAAACATTCAGTACTTC. As protein: CASSQGNSIAKNIQYF.

This clonotype was observed many times. The J gene is TRBJ2-7, the V gene TRBV20-1; 11 bases agree with TRBD2. The CDR3 contains 15 residues. V shed 5 bases, J shed 7 bases, and the junction held 13 bases outside the gene matches. In germline, CDR1 is DFQATT, CDR2 SNEGSKA (reference sequence). DNA of the CDR3: TGCAGTGCTTTACGACTAGCGGGACAACTGGAAGAGCAGTACTTC. It specifies CSALRLAGQLEEQYF.

This chain connects TRBV7-9 to TRBJ2-7; the D gene is possibly TRBD2 (6 bases). Trimming stripped 5 bases from V and 5 bases from J, with 16 bases between. The germline V gene has CDR1 SEHNR and CDR2 FQNEAQ (reference sequence). The CDR3 is 14 residues long. The CDR3 DNA reads as TGTGCCAGCAGCCCTCGTTATGGGGAGGACGAGCAGTACTTC. The encoded protein is CASSPRYGEDEQYF.

This clonotype has a handful of counts. The chain has TRBV5-1 and TRBJ2-5, with 8 nucleotides matching TRBD1. The CDR3 is 14 residues long. The germline CDR1 and CDR2 sequences are SGHRS and YFSETQ. V was clipped by 4 bases and J by 6 bases; unmatched bases: 8. Here the CDR3 reads CASSPVRTGQTQYF. The CDR3 nucleotides are TGCGCCAGCAGCCCGGTACGGACAGGGCAGACCCAGTACTTC.

This chain links TRBV4-1 with TRBJ1-5; D gene ambiguous. This CDR3 region has 12 residues. The V and J ends lost 0 bases and 5 bases respectively, with 2 bases between them. Germline CDR1 and CDR2: MGHRA and YSYEKL. CDR3 DNA sequence: TGCGCCAGCAGCCAAGAGTATCAGCCCCAGCATTTT. Its translation is CASSQEYQPQHF.

This sequence joins TRBV15 and TRBJ1-5; D is possibly TRBD1 (5 bases). The CDR3 sequence is 15 residues long. Germline CDR1 reads LNHNV; CDR2 reads YYDKDF (reference sequence). The V and J ends lost 5 bases and 2 bases respectively, with 13 bases between them. This CDR3 reads CATSGSGSGNQPQHF. The CDR3 DNA is TGTGCCACCAGCGGATCAGGGTCGGGCAATCAGCCCCAGCATTTT.

In its sample, this clonotype was seen many times. This chain uses TRBV5-5 with TRBJ1-1; TRBD1 agrees at 9 bases. This CDR3 spans 14 amino acids. Trimming at V came to 4 bases and at J to 6 bases, leaving 7 bases not matched to a gene. From germline, CDR1 is SGHKS and CDR2 YYEKEE (reference sequence). CDR3 protein: CASSASGQGPEAFF. DNA of the CDR3: TGTGCCAGCAGCGCCTCGGGACAGGGACCTGAAGCTTTCTTT.

Notes on this clonotype: This may arise from a read error, as a much more abundant clone is one base away. The CDR3 region has the DNA TGTGCCAGCAGCGCTCGACAGGGCCTTGGAACTCATGAAAAACTGTTTTTT. It is translated as CASSARQGLGTHEKLFF. The rearrangement joins TRBV9 to TRBJ1-4, with TRBD1 matching over 7 bases. Germline-derived CDR1 and CDR2 are SGDLS and YYNGEE. The length of the CDR3 is 17 residues.

V usage is TRBV12-3 or TRBV12-4 and J usage is TRBJ2-1, with a possible D match to TRBD2 (7 bases). V dropped 11 bases and J dropped 1 base, with 12 bases sitting between them. The CDR3 contains 13 residues. CDR3 region: CAGGGVSYNEQFF. As DNA, the CDR3 is TGTGCCGGGGGGGGCGTGTCCTACAATGAGCAGTTCTTC.

The V gene is TRBV5-6, the J gene TRBJ2-4, with 8 bases fitting TRBD1. The CDR3 has 12 amino acids. Germline V gene data show CDR1 as SGHDT and CDR2 as YYEEEE. V shed 3 bases and J 7 bases; nucleotides not matched to a gene: 0. The CDR3 protein is CASSWDRNIQYF. The CDR3 DNA is TGTGCCAGCAGCTGGGACAGGAACATTCAGTACTTC.

The chain links TRBV20-1 to TRBJ1-2; 7 nucleotides line up with TRBD1. J gave up 4 bases and V 2 bases, and 4 bases lay outside the gene matches. CDR1 DFQATT and CDR2 SNEGSKA come from the germline V gene (reference sequence). The CDR3 is 13 residues long. The CDR3 here is CSARPTGVYGYTF. The CDR3 DNA follows: TGCAGTGCTAGACCAACAGGGGTCTATGGCTACACCTTC.

This clonotype is a singleton in its sample. This sequence joins TRBV21-1 and TRBJ2-2; the table's D call TRBD1 went unverified against the DNA. TRBV21-1 is a pseudogene. This CDR3 contains 14 residues. In DNA, the CDR3 is TGTGCCAGCAATACGACAGGGGTCACCGGGGAGCTGTTTTTT. Protein sequence: CASNTTGVTGELFF.

The sample holds a few counts of this clonotype. The genes are TRBV20-1 and TRBJ2-3; a possible D gene is TRBD2 (6 bases). Per germline, CDR1 DFQATT and CDR2 SNEGSKA (reference sequence). Trimming shortened V by 1 base and J by 2 bases, and 16 bases separated the two germline ends. CDR3 length equals 16 residues. CDR3 residues: CSARVLTGTHTDTQYF. CDR3 nucleotides: TGCAGTGCTAGAGTCCTGACCGGGACTCACACAGATACGCAGTATTTT.

This clonotype was seen only a few times. The V call is TRBV20-1, the J call TRBJ1-1; the D is unclear. CDR3 length: 12 amino acids. V lost 6 bases and J 2 bases, leaving 10 bases between the germline ends. CDR1 and CDR2 (germline): DFQATT, SNEGSKA (reference sequence). As DNA, the CDR3 is TGCAGTGCCCAAAGAATCAACACTGAAGCTTTCTTT. Protein: CSAQRINTEAFF.

Only a few counts were recorded for this clonotype. The chain uses TRBV4-1 and TRBJ2-7; D perhaps matches TRBD1 (6 bases). CDR1 and CDR2 from the germline V gene are MGHRA and YSYEKL. The CDR3 runs to 17 residues. V was pared by 0 bases and J by 7 bases, with 22 bases between. CDR3 coding DNA: TGCGCCAGCAGCCAAGAGAGGGGGAGTCGCGGTCTGGGTGAGCAGTACTTC. It translates to CASSQERGSRGLGEQYF.

The table lists this clonotype with a few counts. The V gene is TRBV4-3, the J gene TRBJ2-4; 9 nucleotides match TRBD1. This CDR3 contains 16 residues. Germline V lookup: CDR1 LGHNA, CDR2 YSLEER. The V gene end was trimmed by 3 bases and the J gene end by 6 bases; junction bases not matched to a gene: 9. The CDR3 reads CASSQATGGIRNIQYF. The DNA of the CDR3 is TGCGCCAGCAGCCAGGCGACAGGGGGTATTAGAAACATTCAGTACTTC.

This clonotype was counted between two and nine times. J is TRBJ1-1 and V is TRBV7-9; D is possibly TRBD1 (5 bases). The CDR3 runs 15 residues. The germline V and J ends were trimmed by 5 bases and 1 base, with 14 bases remaining between them. The germline gives CDR1 SEHNR, CDR2 FQNEAQ (reference sequence). The CDR3 DNA sequence: TGTGCCAGCAGCCCCTCGGGACCAACGAACACTGAAGCTTTCTTT. This gives the protein CASSPSGPTNTEAFF.